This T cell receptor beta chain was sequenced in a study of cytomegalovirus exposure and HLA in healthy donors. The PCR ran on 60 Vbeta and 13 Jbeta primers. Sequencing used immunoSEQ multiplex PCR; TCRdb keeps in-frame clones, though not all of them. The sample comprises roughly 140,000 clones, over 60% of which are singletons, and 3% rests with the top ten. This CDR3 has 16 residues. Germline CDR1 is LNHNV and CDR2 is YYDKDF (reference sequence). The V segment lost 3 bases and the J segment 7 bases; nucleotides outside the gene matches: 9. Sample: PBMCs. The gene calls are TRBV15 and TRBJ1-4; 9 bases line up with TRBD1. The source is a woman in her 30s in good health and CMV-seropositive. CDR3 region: CATSRALGQGIEKLFF. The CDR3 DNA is TGTGCCACCAGCAGGGCCCTTGGACAGGGGATTGAAAAACTGTTTTTT.